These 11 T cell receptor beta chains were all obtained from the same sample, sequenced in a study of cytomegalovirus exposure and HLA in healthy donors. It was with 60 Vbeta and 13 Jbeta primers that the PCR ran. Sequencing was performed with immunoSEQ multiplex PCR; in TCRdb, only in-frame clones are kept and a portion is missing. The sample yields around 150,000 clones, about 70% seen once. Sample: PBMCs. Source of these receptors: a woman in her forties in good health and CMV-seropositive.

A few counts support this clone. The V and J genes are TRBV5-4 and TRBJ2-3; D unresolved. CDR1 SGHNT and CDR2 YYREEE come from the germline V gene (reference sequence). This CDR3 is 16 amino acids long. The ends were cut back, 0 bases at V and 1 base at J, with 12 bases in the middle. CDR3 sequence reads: CASSLALAGRTDTQYF. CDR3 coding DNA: TGTGCCAGCAGCTTGGCCCTGGCAGGCCGCACAGATACGCAGTATTTT.

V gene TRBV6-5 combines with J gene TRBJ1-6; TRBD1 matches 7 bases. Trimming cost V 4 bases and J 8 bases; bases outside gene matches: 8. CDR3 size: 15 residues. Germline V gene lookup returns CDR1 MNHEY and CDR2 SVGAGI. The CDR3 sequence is CASSLQGFLYSPLHF. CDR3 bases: TGTGCCAGCAGTTTACAGGGGTTCCTCTATTCACCCCTCCACTTT.

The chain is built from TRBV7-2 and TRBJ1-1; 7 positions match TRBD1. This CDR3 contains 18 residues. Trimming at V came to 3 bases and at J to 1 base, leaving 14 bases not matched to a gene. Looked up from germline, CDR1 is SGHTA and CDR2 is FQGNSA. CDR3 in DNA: TGTGCCAGCAGCTTCTTCCCCGGGGGACAGACTAAGAACACTGAAGCTTTCTTT. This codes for CASSFFPGGQTKNTEAFF.

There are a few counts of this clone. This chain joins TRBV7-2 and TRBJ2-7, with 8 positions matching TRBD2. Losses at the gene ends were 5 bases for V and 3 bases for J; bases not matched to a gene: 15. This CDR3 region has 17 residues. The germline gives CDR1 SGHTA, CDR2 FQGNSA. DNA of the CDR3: TGTGCCAGCAGCCCGCGGCCAGCGGGAGAAGGGAGCTACGAGCAGTACTTC. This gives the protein CASSPRPAGEGSYEQYF.

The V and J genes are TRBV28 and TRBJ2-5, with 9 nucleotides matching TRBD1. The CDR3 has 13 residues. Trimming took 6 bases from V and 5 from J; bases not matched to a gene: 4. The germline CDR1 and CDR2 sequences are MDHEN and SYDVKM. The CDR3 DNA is TGTGCCAGCAGACAGGGGGCCGTCGAGACCCAGTACTTC. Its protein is CASRQGAVETQYF. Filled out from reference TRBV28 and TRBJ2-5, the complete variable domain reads DVKVTQSSRYLVKRTGEKVFLECVQDMDHENMFWYRQDPGLGLRLIYFSYDVKMKEKGDIPEGYSVSREKKERFSLILESASTNQTSMYLCASRQGAVETQYFGPGTRLLVL.

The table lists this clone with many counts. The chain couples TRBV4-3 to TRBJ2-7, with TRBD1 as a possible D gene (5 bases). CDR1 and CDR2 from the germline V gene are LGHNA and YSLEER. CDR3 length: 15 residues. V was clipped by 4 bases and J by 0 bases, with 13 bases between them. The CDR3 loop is CASSLGVTDSYEQYF. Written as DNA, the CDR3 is TGCGCCAGCAGCCTTGGGGTGACAGACTCCTACGAGCAGTACTTC.

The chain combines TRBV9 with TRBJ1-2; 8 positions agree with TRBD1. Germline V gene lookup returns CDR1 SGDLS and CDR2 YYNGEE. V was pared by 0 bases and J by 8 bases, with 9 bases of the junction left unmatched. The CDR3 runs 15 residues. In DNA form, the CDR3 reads TGTGCCAGCAGCGTAGCAGGGGGCGACCTTTACGGCTACACCTTC. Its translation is CASSVAGGDLYGYTF.

In DNA, the CDR3 is TGTGCCAGCAGCTTTATGCAGGACATAAATGAAAAACTGTTTTTT. It yields the protein CASSFMQDINEKLFF. This rearrangement joins TRBV5-4 to TRBJ1-4; D might be TRBD1 (5 bases). Per germline, CDR1 SGHNT and CDR2 YYREEE (reference sequence). Trimming removed 2 bases from V and 5 bases from J, with 13 bases in between. The CDR3 runs to 15 residues.

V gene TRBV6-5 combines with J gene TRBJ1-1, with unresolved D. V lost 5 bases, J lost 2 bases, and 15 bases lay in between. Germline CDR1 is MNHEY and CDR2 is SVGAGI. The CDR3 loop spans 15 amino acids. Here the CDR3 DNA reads TGTGCCAGCAGTCCCAGGTCCGAGCCCAACACTGAAGCTTTCTTT. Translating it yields CASSPRSEPNTEAFF.

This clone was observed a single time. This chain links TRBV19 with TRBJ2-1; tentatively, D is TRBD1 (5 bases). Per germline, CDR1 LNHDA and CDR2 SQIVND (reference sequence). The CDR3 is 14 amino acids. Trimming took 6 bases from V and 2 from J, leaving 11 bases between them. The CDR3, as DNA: TGTGCCAGTAGCCCGCAGGGAACCTACAATGAGCAGTTCTTC. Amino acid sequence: CASSPQGTYNEQFF. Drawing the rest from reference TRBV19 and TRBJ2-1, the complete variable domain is DGGITQSPKYLFRKEGQNVTLSCEQNLNHDAMYWYRQDPGQGLRLIYYSQIVNDFQKGDIAEGYSVSREKKESFPLTVTSAQKNPTAFYLCASSPQGTYNEQFFGPGTRLTVL.

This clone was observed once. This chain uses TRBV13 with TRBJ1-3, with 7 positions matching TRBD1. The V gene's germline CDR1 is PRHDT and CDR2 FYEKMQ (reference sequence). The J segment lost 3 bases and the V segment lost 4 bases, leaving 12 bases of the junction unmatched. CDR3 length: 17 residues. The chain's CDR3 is CASSSVPLSGGGNTIYF. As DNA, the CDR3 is TGTGCCAGCAGCTCGGTGCCCCTCTCAGGGGGTGGAAACACCATATATTTT.